This T cell receptor beta chain is drawn from a study of beta chain features in type 1 diabetes (dated 2018 in TCRdb). For the study in its entirety: Patients and healthy donors did not differ in mean age, gender distribution, total cell number or subset yield. The study compared the TCRB repertoires of sorted circulating CD4+ T cell subsets in recently diagnosed type 1 diabetes patients with those in matched healthy donors. Regulatory and stem cell-like memory subsets were isolated from only 8 patients and about eight healthy donors, whereas naive and central memory subsets came from all 30 or so donors. A total of 107,917,701 sorted cells were examined across all samples, and the number of cells per subset was strongly correlated with RNA yield. Results the study describes overall, beyond this receptor: Patients with type 1 diabetes made fewer insertions and deleted more nucleotides at VDJ recombination sites, implying thymic rearrangement abnormalities. PCR might favor shorter templates, but patient and control samples were amplified and corrected together, so any skew would affect both groups equally. Because cDNA was sequenced instead of genomic DNA, activated cells with high expression could be over-represented, although the groups did not differ in activation or CD3 levels. Naive, central memory and regulatory TCRB repertoires appeared to be more similar among patients than among healthy donors. HLA sub-analyses involved small numbers of individuals, so any influence of HLA type on TCRB rearrangement remained unresolved. Type 1 diabetes patients showed a moderate but significant shortening of TCRB CDR3 length in all four CD4+ subsets.

This clone was seen a few times. Its binding antigen is unknown. No per-base quality is available; no much larger clone lies one base away. All of the isolated RNA was reverse transcribed with the High Capacity cDNA Reverse Transcription Kit, so expressed TCRB transcripts were sequenced. Naive, central memory and regulatory T cell samples underwent deep immunoSEQ sequencing, averaging around 3.9 million total reads per sample. After sorted cells were lysed in RLT buffer, RNA was extracted with DNase-treated RNeasy Micro or Mini kits, with the choice depending on cell number. Each cell subset was processed on its own to prevent cross-contamination, while patient and healthy donor samples were processed together. TCRB sequences were amplified from cDNA with the immunoSEQ multiplex PCR, producing 87-bp fragments spanning the CDR3 region. Amplicons were sequenced on the Illumina HiSeq platform. The authors processed their data as follows. Synthetic template baselines were used to correct PCR bias computationally, reads within Hamming distance 2 were collapsed together, and singletons that could not be merged were discarded. By aligning reads against IMGT, V, D and J genes, CDR3 length, and insertions or deletions at six rearrangement sites were assigned. Within each subset, clonotype counts were normalized to the number of sorted cells before true diversity and Gini coefficients were calculated with the tcR R package. The overlap coefficient, calculated on TCRB nucleotide sequences, was used to quantify repertoire sharing. This immuneACCESS table, as held by TCRdb, lists in-frame sequences with V and J called but not all clones. Of the missing ones, under half trace to an unresolved V gene in checked studies; the others have no known cause. From that table come the V and J calls and clone size; the DNA was used to work out D and trimming. In all, the sample holds around 340,000 clones, and over 7% of those were seen once. Approximately 1% of the sample lies in the top ten.

A single peripheral blood draw of approximately 120 mL on average was collected from each donor into heparinised tubes. A BD FACSAria II was used to sort naive, central memory, regulatory and stem cell-like memory CD4+ T cells with a panel that included CD45RO, CCR7, CD25, CD127, CD95 and CD27. A purity above 98% was achieved for all sorted populations. PBMCs were isolated right away by Lymphoprep density gradient centrifugation and were stained directly, without culture. So that batch effects would be minimized, each experiment stained and sorted samples in pairs, pairing one healthy donor with one patient. Trimming accounts for 9 bases at V and 3 bases at J, while the number of junction bases matched to no gene is 4. From the cysteine through the phenylalanine, the CDR3 covers 13 amino acids. CDR3 DNA only is kept here, 39 bases in frame from base 1. Looking up the germline V gene yields CDR1 ENHRY and CDR2 SYGVKD.

Sequencing input: central memory CD4+ T cells from blood. This clonotype originated in a man aged 25 to 45 with type 1 diabetes. This chain joins TRBV10-3 to TRBJ2-1; TRBD2 fits 8 bases in the junction. The nucleotide sequence reads TGTGCCATACGCGGGGGGAACTACAATGAGCAGTTCTTC. Its protein product is CAIRGGNYNEQFF.